The 14 T cell receptor beta chains reported below all come from one sample, sequenced in a study of a mutant IDH1 vaccine in newly diagnosed glioma. For these TCRs, the target antigens are not known. The time point is: week 23, last vaccination. In every dose of vaccine, 300 ug of mutant IDH1 20-mer peptide was given alongside topical imiquimod. Data came from immunoSEQ multiplex PCR; TCRdb stores just in-frame clones and leaves some out. The sample includes about 44,000 clones, 91% of them seen just once. Source: PBMCs, taken from a glioma patient whose treatment included an IDH1 peptide vaccine. The receptors derive from a man aged 50 to 59 with glioma.

This clone was observed once. The chain joins TRBV7-6 to TRBJ2-3; D gene ambiguous. V lost 2 bases and J lost 6, with 9 bases in between. Germline V CDR1 and CDR2: SGHVS, FNYEAQ. The CDR3 contains 13 residues. Written as DNA, the CDR3 is TGTGCCAGCAGCTTACAACCGTTGGATACGCAGTATTTT. As protein: CASSLQPLDTQYF.

The chain uses TRBV7-2 and TRBJ1-6, with D perhaps TRBD1 (5 bases). The germline V gene has CDR1 SGHTA and CDR2 FQGNSA. There are 14 residues in the CDR3. Trimming took off 5 bases at V and 6 bases at J, with 11 bases between the two ends. CDR3 nucleotides: TGTGCCAGCAGCCCGGGACTACCTAATTCACCCCTCCACTTT. This gives the protein CASSPGLPNSPLHF. The full variable domain, rest sourced from reference TRBV7-2 and TRBJ1-6, is GAGVSQSPSNKVTEKGKDVELRCDPISGHTALYWYRQSLGQGLEFLIYFQGNSAPDKSGLPSDRFSAERTGGSVSTLTIQRTQQEDSAVYLCASSPGLPNSPLHFGNGTRLTVT.

The chain employs TRBV6-5 and TRBJ1-1; D possibly corresponds to TRBD1 (5 bases). The germline V and J ends were trimmed by 2 bases and 8 bases, with 15 bases remaining between them. The germline CDR1 and CDR2 sequences are MNHEY and SVGAGI. CDR3 length equals 14 residues. CDR3 sequence: CASSYLTGGQEAFF. The CDR3 bases are TGTGCCAGCAGTTACCTTACAGGAGGTCAGGAAGCTTTCTTT.

J is TRBJ1-4 and V is TRBV4-1; 9 positions agree with TRBD1. The CDR3 sequence is 17 residues long. Germline assignment: CDR1 MGHRA and CDR2 YSYEKL. Trimming cost V 0 bases and J 8 bases; bases outside gene matches: 10. Here the CDR3 reads CASSQEGSGQGREKLFF. As DNA, the CDR3 is TGCGCCAGCAGCCAAGAGGGGTCAGGACAGGGGCGGGAAAAACTGTTTTTT.

This chain uses TRBV6-5 with TRBJ2-5; 9 bases line up with TRBD1. With 4 bases clipped from V and 5 bases from J, the junction kept 8 bases outside the gene matches. Germline V CDR1 and CDR2: MNHEY, SVGAGI. The CDR3 is made up of 15 amino acids. The CDR3 DNA follows: TGTGCCAGCAGTTCCCCCCTAGACAGGGGGGAGACCCAGTACTTC. Its translation: CASSSPLDRGETQYF.

V usage is TRBV6-1 and J usage is TRBJ1-2; perhaps TRBD1 as D (5 bases). CDR1 and CDR2 from the germline V gene are MNHNS and SASEGT. Trimming cost V 2 bases and J 10 bases, with 17 bases left between them. This CDR3 has 14 residues. The CDR3 DNA reads as TGTGCCAGCAGTGAATCGGGGGTACTAAGTGACTACACCTTC. Translated, it gives CASSESGVLSDYTF.

The genes are TRBV9 and TRBJ1-3, with D perhaps matching TRBD1 (5 bases). The CDR3 covers 14 residues. Germline V gene lookup returns CDR1 SGDLS and CDR2 YYNGEE. Trimming cost V 0 bases and J 4 bases, with 8 bases left between them. The CDR3 spells CASSVEGRGNTIYF. CDR3 DNA sequence: TGTGCCAGCAGCGTAGAGGGGAGAGGAAACACCATATATTTT.

The sample holds one count of this clone. V gene TRBV10-3 combines with J gene TRBJ2-5, with D unclear. V lost 0 bases, J lost 4 bases, and 3 bases lay in between. Germline V gene lookup returns CDR1 ENHRY and CDR2 SYGVKD. The CDR3 runs 12 residues. The CDR3 DNA reads as TGTGCCATCAGTGAGTCCCGAGAGACCCAGTACTTC. It encodes CAISESRETQYF.

The chain couples TRBV4-1 to TRBJ2-7, with 9 bases lining up with TRBD1. This CDR3 contains 15 residues. Germline V gene sequence: CDR1 MGHRA, CDR2 YSYEKL. V trimming: 5 bases; J trimming: 6 bases; junction bases outside the gene matches: 11. CDR3 DNA sequence: TGCGCCAGCAGCGAACCGGGACAGGGAGTAGGCGAGCAGTACTTC. Encoded protein: CASSEPGQGVGEQYF.

The chain has TRBV7-2 and TRBJ1-2, with D perhaps matching TRBD1 (6 bases). Germline values: CDR1 SGHTA, CDR2 FQGNSA. This CDR3 contains 16 residues. Trimming removed 5 bases from V and 3 bases from J, with 19 bases in between. The CDR3 nucleotides are TGTGCCAGCAGCGCCATGGGGCAGGGGAGGGACTATGGCTACACCTTC. As protein: CASSAMGQGRDYGYTF.

The gene calls are TRBV6-6 and TRBJ1-3; D is possibly TRBD1 (6 bases). The germline V gene has CDR1 MNHNY and CDR2 SVGAGI (reference sequence). The ends were cut back, 6 bases at V and 3 bases at J, with 18 bases in the middle. The CDR3 runs to 16 residues. This CDR3 reads CASRNRVQGGGNTIYF. The CDR3 DNA follows: TGTGCCAGCAGGAACCGAGTACAGGGAGGTGGAAACACCATATATTTT.

The gene calls are TRBV10-3 and TRBJ1-2; D call uncertain. This CDR3 comprises 15 residues. Trimming took off 1 base at V and 0 bases at J, with 9 bases between the two ends. Germline V gene lookup returns CDR1 ENHRY and CDR2 SYGVKD. Written as DNA, the CDR3 is TGTGCCATCAGTGAGTTGGGCGGGCCTAACTATGGCTACACCTTC. Residues: CAISELGGPNYGYTF.

This clone has just one count. The rearrangement links TRBV28 to TRBJ1-1; D is unresolved. Germline lookup yields CDR1 MDHEN and CDR2 SYDVKM. CDR3 length: 18 residues. V lost 3 bases and J 2 bases, leaving 22 bases between the germline ends. The CDR3 DNA follows: TGTGCCAGCAGTTTTCCTTTCATCGTGGCGAAAACCAACACTGAAGCTTTCTTT. As protein: CASSFPFIVAKTNTEAFF.

The chain joins TRBV19 to TRBJ1-5; D not resolved. V was cut by 2 bases and J by 2 bases, with 7 bases left in between. The germline gives CDR1 LNHDA, CDR2 SQIVND (reference sequence). The CDR3 covers 14 residues. The CDR3 here is CASSIRDGNQPQHF. CDR3 in DNA: TGTGCCAGTAGTATACGCGATGGCAATCAGCCCCAGCATTTT.